The rows below give T cell receptor beta chains drawn from one sample of a study of blood T cell repertoires in COVID-19. Sequencing used immunoSEQ multiplex PCR; TCRdb keeps in-frame clones, though not all of them. The sample includes approximately 170,000 clones, roughly 80% of them seen just once. Sequenced input: PBMCs or T cells enriched from blood (not recorded which). Receptor source: a man aged 45-65 years who had recovered from COVID-19. CDR3s include the opening cysteine and the closing phenylalanine or tryptophan. The order of the fields is clone size, V gene, J gene, D gene, CDR3 protein, CDR3 DNA. D genes are given only for firm matches. Some rows have no size entry. The others give once, few or many, or a class for an expanded clone.

>NA|TRBV7-8|TRBJ2-5|NA
CASSTDRSETQYF
TGTGCCAGCAGCACCGACAGGTCGGAGACCCAGTACTTC
>few|TRBV6-5|TRBJ2-1|TRBD2
CASSSGGGFNEQFF
TGTGCCAGCAGTTCTGGGGGGGGGTTCAATGAGCAGTTCTTC
>NA|TRBV6-5|TRBJ1-2|NA
CASSYEGVGGYTF
TGTGCCAGCAGTTACGAGGGGGTGGGTGGCTACACCTTC
>NA|TRBV7-3|TRBJ2-3|NA
CASSLGERDTQYF
TGTGCCAGCAGCTTAGGGGAGCGCGATACGCAGTATTTT
>NA|TRBV11-3|TRBJ2-1|TRBD2
CASSSPGLVSEQFF
TGTGCCAGCAGCTCCCCCGGACTAGTCTCGGAGCAGTTCTTC
>few|TRBV5-1|TRBJ1-4|NA
CASSFTGATNEKLFF
TGCGCCAGCAGCTTCACGGGGGCAACTAATGAAAAACTGTTTTTT
>once|TRBV3-1/TRBV3-2|TRBJ1-1|NA
CASSPNSYGTEAFF
TGTGCCAGCAGCCCAAATAGTTATGGCACTGAAGCTTTCTTT
>once|TRBV2|TRBJ1-4|NA
CASREGGTNEKLFF
TGTGCCAGCAGGGAGGGAGGGACTAATGAAAAACTGTTTTTT
>NA|TRBV6-2/TRBV6-3|TRBJ1-1|NA
CASSYPRVPEAFF
TGTGCCAGCAGTTACCCGCGGGTTCCAGAAGCTTTCTTT
>NA|TRBV10-3|TRBJ2-1|NA
CAIGSTGGYNEQFF
TGTGCCATCGGGTCGACCGGGGGCTACAATGAGCAGTTCTTC
>NA|TRBV6-1|TRBJ1-2|NA
CASSEALRGAGGYTF
TGTGCCAGCAGTGAAGCGCTTCGGGGAGCGGGTGGCTACACCTTC
>NA|TRBV7-9|TRBJ2-5|TRBD2
CASSLGLAGAQETQYF
TGTGCCAGCAGCTTAGGTCTAGCGGGGGCCCAAGAGACCCAGTACTTC
>NA|TRBV19|TRBJ1-1|NA
CASTKGAGNTEAFF
TGTGCCAGTACCAAAGGGGCTGGGAACACTGAAGCTTTCTTT
>NA|TRBV27|TRBJ2-1|NA
CASSPPTGAYNEQFF
TGTGCCAGCAGTCCCCCGACAGGCGCCTACAATGAGCAGTTCTTC
>NA|TRBV3-1/TRBV3-2|TRBJ2-5|TRBD1
CASCDRGLMETQYF
TGTGCCAGCTGTGACAGGGGGCTGATGGAGACCCAGTACTTC
>NA|TRBV29-1|TRBJ1-4|NA
CSASTNEKLFF
TGCAGCGCCAGTACTAATGAAAAACTGTTTTTT
>few|TRBV5-5|TRBJ1-2|NA
CASSLEQNYGYTF
TGTGCCAGCAGCTTGGAACAGAACTATGGCTACACCTTC
>NA|TRBV7-2|TRBJ1-2|NA
CASKPTITNYGYTF
TGTGCCAGCAAACCCACTATTACTAACTATGGCTACACCTTC
>NA|TRBV27|TRBJ1-6|NA
CASRPRQAFSYNSPLHF
TGTGCCAGCCGTCCGCGACAGGCTTTCTCCTATAATTCACCCCTCCACTTT
>NA|TRBV6-2/TRBV6-3|TRBJ1-3|NA
CASSYSRLFSGNTIYF
TGTGCCAGCAGTTACTCGAGACTGTTCTCTGGAAACACCATATATTTT
>NA|TRBV3-1/TRBV3-2|TRBJ2-5|TRBD2
CASSQPGLARETQYF
TGTGCCAGCAGCCAGCCGGGACTAGCGAGAGAGACCCAGTACTTC
>NA|TRBV2|TRBJ1-3|NA
CASSLGPSSGNTIYF
TGTGCCAGTAGCCTCGGTCCAAGCTCTGGAAACACCATATATTTT
>NA|TRBV5-6|TRBJ2-1|TRBD1
CASSFTGDEQFF
TGTGCCAGCAGCTTTACAGGGGATGAGCAGTTCTTC
>NA|TRBV5-6|TRBJ2-5|TRBD1
CASSFGTGGSGETQYF
TGTGCCAGCAGCTTCGGGACAGGGGGTTCGGGAGAGACCCAGTACTTC
>NA|TRBV4-1|TRBJ2-7|TRBD2
CASSQDGGLAVYEQYF
TGCGCCAGCAGCCAAGATGGGGGACTAGCGGTCTACGAGCAGTACTTC
>once|TRBV11-1|TRBJ1-2|NA
CASSFMSGGEDTF
TGTGCCAGCAGCTTTATGTCGGGGGGCGAGGACACCTTC
>NA|TRBV9|TRBJ2-4|TRBD2
CASSGGTKEAKNIQYF
TGTGCCAGCAGCGGAGGGACTAAAGAAGCCAAAAACATTCAGTACTTC
>NA|TRBV29-1|TRBJ2-5|TRBD1
CSVEAGGQTQYF
TGCAGCGTTGAGGCAGGGGGACAGACCCAGTACTTC
>few|TRBV11-3|TRBJ2-3|TRBD2
CASSSRRGGGDTQYF
TGTGCCAGCAGCTCGAGACGGGGGGGCGGAGATACGCAGTATTTT
>NA|TRBV5-1|TRBJ1-1|NA
CASSLVPGVGMNTEAFF
TGCGCCAGCAGCTTGGTGCCGGGGGTGGGTATGAACACTGAAGCTTTCTTT
>NA|TRBV19|TRBJ1-5|TRBD1
CASSTDRDRGPQPQHF
TGTGCCAGTAGTACTGATCGCGACAGGGGCCCTCAGCCCCAGCATTTT
>NA|TRBV5-1|TRBJ1-6|NA
CASSLDRVMSSLHF
TGCGCCAGCAGCTTGGACAGGGTAATGTCGTCCCTCCACTTT
>NA|TRBV11-2|TRBJ2-7|TRBD2
CASNSGGFYEQYF
TGTGCCAGCAATAGCGGGGGGTTTTACGAGCAGTACTTC
>NA|TRBV14|TRBJ1-1|NA
CASSHLGRAEAFF
TGTGCCAGCAGCCATCTAGGCAGGGCTGAAGCTTTCTTT
>NA|TRBV10-3|TRBJ2-1|TRBD2
CAPGGGGGGARDYNEQFF
TGTGCCCCCGGGGGGGGAGGAGGGGGAGCTAGGGACTACAATGAGCAGTTCTTC
>NA|TRBV2|TRBJ1-2|TRBD1
CATHTQGQGALGYTF
TGTGCCACACACACGCAGGGACAGGGGGCGCTTGGCTACACCTTC